Listed below are T cell receptor beta chains from one sample, sequenced in a study of ipilimumab plus nivolumab after autologous stem cell transplantation. Only in-frame clones appear in the TCRdb table, and some are missing; sequencing was by immunoSEQ multiplex PCR. The profile shows some 16,000 clones, roughly four fifths of them singletons. The source material was PBMCs, sampled in a trial of ipilimumab plus nivolumab as post-transplant consolidation. The receptors originated from a male donor with diffuse large B-cell lymphoma. The CDR3 runs from the conserved cysteine through the conserved F or W. Each record gives: CDR3 length, V gene, D gene, clone size, J gene, CDR3 protein, CDR3 DNA. A D gene is named only where the DNA matches it firmly. Size tells how often a clone was seen (once, few, many) or the class of an expanded clone, and some rows leave it out.

>12|TRBV10-3|-|-|TRBJ2-7
CAIRDDSYEQYF
TGTGCCATCAGGGACGATTCCTACGAGCAGTACTTC
>17|TRBV15|TRBD1|-|TRBJ1-2
CATSRDDFGDRISGYTF
TGTGCCACCAGCAGAGATGATTTTGGGGACAGAATTTCTGGCTACACCTTC
>14|TRBV5-5|-|-|TRBJ2-5
CASSLDPRQETQYF
TGTGCCAGCAGCTTGGATCCGCGGCAAGAGACCCAGTACTTC
>12|TRBV2|TRBD1|few|TRBJ2-7
CASTGTGFEQYF
TGTGCCAGCACCGGGACAGGGTTCGAGCAGTACTTC
>15|TRBV6-5|TRBD1|-|TRBJ2-7
CASSSPDRGIAEQYF
TGTGCCAGCAGTTCTCCGGACAGGGGCATAGCCGAGCAGTACTTC
>16|TRBV9|TRBD2|-|TRBJ2-2
CASSTLLAGGPGELFF
TGTGCCAGCAGCACCCTCTTAGCGGGGGGCCCCGGGGAGCTGTTTTTT
>15|TRBV19|-|-|TRBJ2-2
CASSPRGINTGELFF
TGTGCCAGTAGTCCGAGGGGGATCAACACCGGGGAGCTGTTTTTT
>14|TRBV28|-|-|TRBJ1-5
CASSAAIGNQPQHF
TGTGCCAGCAGCGCAGCGATTGGCAATCAGCCCCAGCATTTT
>14|TRBV19|-|-|TRBJ1-5
CASSIWGYNQPQHF
TGTGCCAGTAGTATATGGGGGTACAATCAGCCCCAGCATTTT
>16|TRBV6-6|-|-|TRBJ2-1
CASSHSLLQPRDEQFF
TGTGCCAGCAGTCACTCTTTACTACAGCCGCGGGATGAGCAGTTCTTC
>15|TRBV18|-|-|TRBJ2-3
CASSPDYPHQDTQYF
TGTGCCAGCTCACCTGACTATCCTCATCAAGATACGCAGTATTTT
>15|TRBV19|TRBD1|-|TRBJ2-7
CASSQTIQGAYEQYF
TGTGCCAGTAGCCAGACGATACAGGGGGCCTACGAGCAGTACTTC
>14|TRBV4-2|-|-|TRBJ2-7
CASSFGGNPYEQYF
TGTGCCAGCAGCTTTGGGGGGAACCCCTACGAGCAGTACTTC
>15|TRBV9|-|-|TRBJ1-1
CASSRSGTLNTEAFF
TGTGCCAGCAGCCGATCCGGGACACTTAACACTGAAGCTTTCTTT
>15|TRBV19|TRBD1|-|TRBJ1-1
CASSMTGTGNTEAFF
TGTGCCAGTAGTATGACCGGGACAGGGAACACTGAAGCTTTCTTT
>16|TRBV2|TRBD1|-|TRBJ2-7
CASSEAGDRGLHEQYF
TGTGCCAGCAGTGAAGCAGGGGACAGGGGACTCCACGAGCAGTACTTC
>14|TRBV18|-|-|TRBJ2-3
CASSPPSLAHTQYF
TGTGCCAGCTCACCACCGTCCCTCGCCCATACGCAGTATTTT
>16|TRBV11-2|-|-|TRBJ1-4
CASSLGTQGSGEKLFF
TGTGCCAGCAGCTTGGGGACCCAGGGGTCAGGGGAAAAACTGTTTTTT
>18|TRBV4-1|TRBD1|-|TRBJ1-5
CASSQEPGQGASNQPQHF
TGCGCCAGCAGCCAGGAACCGGGACAGGGGGCCTCCAATCAGCCCCAGCATTTT
>15|TRBV6-1|TRBD1|-|TRBJ1-6
CASSERQGSFSPLHF
TGTGCCAGCAGTGAGCGACAGGGGTCGTTTTCACCCCTCCACTTT
>15|TRBV19|-|once|TRBJ1-2
CASSTVGAASYGYTF
TGTGCCAGCAGTACGGTTGGGGCAGCTTCCTATGGCTACACCTTC
>14|TRBV5-6|-|-|TRBJ2-7
CASSNKQVRYEQYF
TGTGCCAGCAGCAATAAACAGGTCCGCTACGAGCAGTACTTC
>15|TRBV5-1|-|once|TRBJ1-4
CASSLTEQRNEKLFF
TGCGCCAGCAGCTTGACAGAGCAGAGAAATGAAAAACTGTTTTTT
>16|TRBV7-6|-|-|TRBJ1-1
CASSLSAGSKNTEAFF
TGTGCCAGCAGCTTATCGGCAGGGTCCAAGAACACTGAAGCTTTCTTT
>14|TRBV6-6|TRBD1|-|TRBJ1-4
CASSQQGAGEKLFF
TGTGCCAGCAGTCAACAGGGGGCAGGAGAAAAACTGTTTTTT
>14|TRBV5-1|TRBD1|-|TRBJ1-4
CASSPGQGGEKLFF
TGCGCCAGCAGCCCAGGACAGGGGGGTGAAAAACTGTTTTTT
>11|TRBV7-9|-|-|TRBJ1-5
CASSQVGPQHF
TGTGCCAGCAGCCAAGTTGGGCCCCAGCATTTT
>14|TRBV6-1|-|-|TRBJ1-1
CASTTTPRDTEAFF
TGTGCCAGCACCACCACACCTAGGGACACTGAAGCTTTCTTT
>16|TRBV4-1|TRBD1|-|TRBJ2-7
CASSRQQGAQGYEQYF
TGCGCCAGCAGCCGACAACAGGGGGCGCAGGGCTACGAGCAGTACTTC
>13|TRBV19|-|medium-sized|TRBJ1-1
CASSLTSNTEAFF
TGTGCCAGTAGCCTCACATCGAACACTGAAGCTTTCTTT
>17|TRBV5-6|-|-|TRBJ2-3
CASSLKLLFSETGTQYF
TGTGCCAGCAGCTTGAAGCTGTTGTTTAGCGAGACCGGTACGCAGTATTTT
>16|TRBV27|TRBD1|-|TRBJ2-7
CASSNPGTGVNYEQYF
TGTGCCAGCAGTAACCCCGGGACAGGGGTAAACTACGAGCAGTACTTC
>16|TRBV4-2|TRBD1|-|TRBJ1-2
CASSQEAGQGFYGYTF
TGTGCCAGCAGCCAAGAGGCAGGACAGGGGTTCTATGGCTACACCTTC
>16|TRBV7-9|-|-|TRBJ1-5
CASSVNRVPAIEPQHF
TGTGCCAGCAGCGTTAACAGGGTTCCGGCGATTGAGCCCCAGCATTTT
>14|TRBV27|TRBD1|few|TRBJ2-1
CASSLTGRGSEQFF
TGTGCCAGCAGTTTAACCGGCAGGGGGTCTGAGCAGTTCTTC
>15|TRBV5-6|-|-|TRBJ2-1
CASSFKYSSYNEQFF
TGTGCCAGCAGCTTTAAATACAGCTCCTACAATGAGCAGTTCTTC
>16|TRBV28|TRBD1|-|TRBJ2-4
CASSPGTDSAKNIQYF
TGTGCCAGCAGCCCCGGGACAGATTCAGCCAAAAACATTCAGTACTTC
>18|TRBV4-1|-|-|TRBJ2-1
CASSRIGARGAVGDEQFF
TGCGCCAGCAGCCGAATTGGGGCCCGGGGGGCAGTAGGCGATGAGCAGTTCTTC
>14|TRBV5-1|TRBD2|-|TRBJ2-3
CASSTSGGGDTQYF
TGCGCCAGCTCGACTAGCGGGGGTGGAGATACGCAGTATTTT
>16|TRBV5-4|-|-|TRBJ2-7
CASSQDRLPAVYEQYF
TGTGCCAGCAGCCAAGATCGATTACCGGCGGTGTACGAGCAGTACTTC
>15|TRBV4-2|TRBD1|-|TRBJ1-6
CASSLEQGANSPLHF
TGTGCCAGCAGCTTGGAGCAGGGGGCTAATTCACCCCTCCACTTT
>15|TRBV28|-|few|TRBJ1-2
CASSSPFGLLVGYTF
TGTGCCAGCAGTTCCCCTTTCGGCCTATTGGTGGGCTACACCTTC
>11|TRBV20-1|-|once|TRBJ2-7
CSARVSYEQYF
TGCAGTGCTAGAGTATCCTACGAGCAGTACTTC
>18|TRBV28|TRBD2|-|TRBJ2-7
CASSPPGTSGGPSYEQYF
TGTGCCAGCAGCCCGCCCGGGACTAGCGGGGGTCCCTCCTACGAGCAGTACTTC
>16|TRBV6-1|TRBD2|-|TRBJ2-7
CASSEALAGASYEQYF
TGTGCCAGCAGTGAAGCGCTAGCGGGGGCCTCCTACGAGCAGTACTTC
>12|TRBV7-6|-|-|TRBJ1-1
CASRSKNTEAFF
TGTGCCAGCAGATCTAAGAACACTGAAGCTTTCTTT
>13|TRBV7-2|TRBD1|few|TRBJ1-1
CASSLEWTGKAFF
TGTGCCAGCAGCTTGGAATGGACAGGGAAGGCTTTCTTT